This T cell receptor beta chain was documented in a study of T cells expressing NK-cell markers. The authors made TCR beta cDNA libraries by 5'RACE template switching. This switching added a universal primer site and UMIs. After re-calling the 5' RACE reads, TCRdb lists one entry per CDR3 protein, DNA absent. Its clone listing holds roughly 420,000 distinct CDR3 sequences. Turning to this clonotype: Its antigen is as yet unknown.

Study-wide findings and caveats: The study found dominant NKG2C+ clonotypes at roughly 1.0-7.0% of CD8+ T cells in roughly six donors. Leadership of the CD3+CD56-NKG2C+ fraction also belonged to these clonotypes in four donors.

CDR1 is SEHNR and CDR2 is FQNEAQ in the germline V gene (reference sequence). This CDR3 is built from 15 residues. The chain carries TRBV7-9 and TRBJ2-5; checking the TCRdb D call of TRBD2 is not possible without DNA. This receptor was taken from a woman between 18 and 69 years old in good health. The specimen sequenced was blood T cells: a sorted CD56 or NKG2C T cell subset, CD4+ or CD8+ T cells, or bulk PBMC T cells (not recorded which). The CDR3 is CASSSRLSGGETQYF.